This TCR beta chain was sequenced in a study of T cell responses to AZD1222 COVID-19 vaccine. The wider study: Second doses were pooled across both intervals (about 4 or about 12 weeks). General study points: White British ancestry dominated among donors, who included more females, and clonal diversity was possibly underestimated. CD4 TCRs covered the whole spike, strongest at regions 160-218 and 743-854.

Clones were sequenced by immunoSEQ multiplex PCR, and TCRdb holds only the in-frame ones, with some missing. The sample lists 150,000 or so clones, over 75% seen once, with 1.4% to 1.5% in the top ten. With regard to this clone: The antigen remains undetermined.

This CDR3 has 16 residues. Between the trimmed V and J ends, which lost 5 bases and 0 bases, there was a span of 14 bases. Germline V gene sequence: CDR1 MNHEY, CDR2 SVGEGT. This receptor was identified in an adult in good health. V gene TRBV6-2 or TRBV6-3 combines with J gene TRBJ2-4; D might be TRBD1 (5 bases). Source: peripheral blood, taken on day 0 of AZD1222 vaccination. CDR3 DNA sequence: TGTGCCAGCAGTCCCCAGGGCGAACTAGCCAAAAACATTCAGTACTTC. Translated: CASSPQGELAKNIQYF.